This T cell receptor beta chain was retrieved from a study of blood T cell repertoires in COVID-19. Study summary: Acute and convalescent COVID-19 samples came from the United States, Italy and Spain. T cells, B-cell-depleted T cells, or PBMCs supplied cDNA or gDNA.

Authors' methods: Amplification with reference gene primers provided the estimates of nucleated cell counts. Profiling relied on immunoSEQ multiplex PCR, and the TCRdb table lists in-frame clones only, not all of them. V and J calls and clone size are copied from that table; D and trimming were computed from the DNA. Here the sample spans around 180,000 clones, roughly 84% being singletons. Germline CDR1 is MDHEN and CDR2 is SYDVKM. This CDR3 region has 14 residues. Between the trimmed V and J ends, which lost 5 bases and 9 bases, there was a span of 14 bases. The sequence came from a woman aged 80 or over with active or convalescent COVID-19. Material: peripheral blood. The rearrangement links TRBV28 to TRBJ1-6; D unresolved. Here the CDR3 DNA reads TGTGCCAGCAGTACCTTTTCCCGAGGTTCACCCCTCCACTTT. Translated: CASSTFSRGSPLHF.